These 23 T cell receptor beta chains share one sample of origin, sequenced in a study of T cells in tumors and immune-related adverse events. Measured with immunoSEQ multiplex PCR; TCRdb has only the in-frame clones, and not every one. The sample yields fewer than 25,000 clones, about 89% seen once. Sequenced here: lymph node tissue, sampled from a patient treated with anti-PD-1 therapy. These receptors originate from a female donor with metastatic renal cell carcinoma.

This chain uses TRBV7-9 with TRBJ2-7; TRBD2 matches at 11 bases. Germline trimming cut 0 bases from V and 1 base from J; bases unmatched to any gene: 2. Per the germline V gene, CDR1 is SEHNR and CDR2 is FQNEAQ (reference sequence). CDR3 length: 16 amino acids. The CDR3 protein is CASSLAASGRSYEQYF. The CDR3 DNA reads as TGTGCCAGCAGCTTAGCGGCTAGCGGGAGGTCCTACGAGCAGTACTTC. Combining the CDR3 with reference TRBV7-9 and TRBJ2-7 gives the whole variable domain DTGVSQNPRHKITKRGQNVTFRCDPISEHNRLYWYRQTLGQGPEFLTYFQNEAQLEKSRLLSDRFSAERPKGSFSTLEIQRTEQGDSAMYLCASSLAASGRSYEQYFGPGTRLTVT.

The rearrangement joins TRBV27 to TRBJ2-2, with a weak D call TRBD2 (6 bases). Germline CDR1 and CDR2: MNHEY and SMNVEV (reference sequence). The V gene lost 1 base and the J gene lost 1 base, with 28 bases spanning the gap. CDR3 size: 22 residues. CDR3 sequence reads: CASSLFNVGRGHGDENTGELFF. The CDR3, as DNA: TGTGCCAGCAGTTTATTTAATGTCGGGCGGGGCCACGGCGATGAGAACACCGGGGAGCTGTTTTTT.

The rearrangement uses TRBV9 and TRBJ2-3; a possible D gene is TRBD2 (6 bases). The CDR3 is 13 amino acids. CDR1 SGDLS and CDR2 YYNGEE come from the germline V gene. Trimming took off 3 bases at V and 6 bases at J, with 11 bases between the two ends. This CDR3 is CASSGRATDTQYF. CDR3 sequence (DNA): TGTGCCAGCAGCGGGAGGGCCACGGATACGCAGTATTTT.

The V and J genes are TRBV10-3 and TRBJ1-2; D not certain. The CDR3 length is 13 residues. V gave up 2 bases and J gave up 8 bases, with 12 bases separating them. The germline V gene encodes CDR1 ENHRY and CDR2 SYGVKD. The CDR3 bases are TGTGCCATCAGTGAGGGCGGGTCGAGGGGCTACACCTTC. Amino acids: CAISEGGSRGYTF.

V is TRBV7-9 and J is TRBJ2-1, with 7 bases fitting TRBD2. V gave up 2 bases and J gave up 3 bases; unmatched junction bases: 7. Germline assignment: CDR1 SEHNR and CDR2 FQNEAQ (reference sequence). The CDR3 loop spans 16 amino acids. For the CDR3, the DNA is TGTGCCAGCAGCTTAAGTCGGGGAGGGAACTACAATGAGCAGTTCTTC. Translation gives CASSLSRGGNYNEQFF.

This chain joins TRBV7-9 and TRBJ2-2; D is uncertain. Germline values: CDR1 SEHNR, CDR2 FQNEAQ (reference sequence). V was shortened by 5 bases and J by 1 base, with 8 bases between the two germline ends. The CDR3 consists of 14 residues. The chain's CDR3 is CASSPNRNTGELFF. CDR3 in DNA: TGTGCCAGCAGCCCGAACAGGAACACCGGGGAGCTGTTTTTT.

The chain carries TRBV29-1 and TRBJ1-1, with D perhaps TRBD1 (6 bases). The CDR3 covers 12 residues. Germline V gene sequence: CDR1 SQVTM, CDR2 ANQGSEA. Trimming shortened V by 7 bases and J by 8 bases, and 17 bases separated the two germline ends. CDR3 bases: TGCAGCGCCGGCAGGGGTGACAAAGAAGCTTTCTTT. This gives the protein CSAGRGDKEAFF.

The gene calls are TRBV2 and TRBJ2-7, with D uncertain. V was cut by 1 base and J by 5 bases, with 6 bases left in between. Per the germline V gene, CDR1 is SNHLY and CDR2 is FYNNEI. CDR3 size: 12 residues. In nucleotides, the CDR3 is TGTGCCAGCAGTGAAGGAATCGACGAGCAGTACTTC. This codes for CASSEGIDEQYF.

The rearrangement links TRBV11-3 to TRBJ2-1; TRBD2 matches at 14 bases. This CDR3 has 18 amino acids. V lost 1 base to trimming and J lost 8 bases; unmatched junction nucleotides: 10. Germline V gene data show CDR1 as SGHNT and CDR2 as YENEEA. The CDR3 spells CASSLGPSTSGGADEQFF. DNA for the CDR3: TGTGCCAGCAGCTTAGGGCCCTCGACTAGCGGGGGGGCCGATGAGCAGTTCTTC.

This chain connects TRBV7-9 to TRBJ2-2; TRBD1 aligns across 8 bases. The germline gives CDR1 SEHNR, CDR2 FQNEAQ (reference sequence). V shed 4 bases and J 5 bases; nucleotides not matched to a gene: 6. This CDR3 comprises 15 residues. This CDR3 reads CASSSRTGRTGELFF. The CDR3 DNA is TGTGCCAGCAGCTCTCGGACAGGGAGAACCGGGGAGCTGTTTTTT. The entire variable domain, with the rest obtained from reference TRBV7-9 and TRBJ2-2, is as follows: DTGVSQNPRHKITKRGQNVTFRCDPISEHNRLYWYRQTLGQGPEFLTYFQNEAQLEKSRLLSDRFSAERPKGSFSTLEIQRTEQGDSAMYLCASSSRTGRTGELFFGEGSRLTVL.

This clone was recorded once. This chain connects TRBV6-1 to TRBJ1-2; D may be TRBD1 (5 bases). Trimming took 1 base from V and 4 from J, leaving 13 bases between them. The CDR3 covers 15 residues. The germline CDR1 and CDR2 sequences are MNHNS and SASEGT. Here the CDR3 reads CASSEGFGGGYGYTF. The CDR3 bases are TGTGCCAGCAGTGAAGGGTTTGGGGGGGGCTATGGCTACACCTTC.

A word on this clone: Compared with germline, one end of the junction differs, possibly owing to a read error. CDR3 sequence: CASSAWEGAPCGF. The CDR3 DNA sequence: TGTGCCAGCAGTGCATGGGAGGGGGCGCCGTGCGGCTTC. The rearrangement uses TRBV6-1 and TRBJ2-7; D tentatively fits TRBD1 or TRBD2 (7 bases each). Germline assignment: CDR1 MNHNS and CDR2 SASEGT. CDR3 size: 13 residues.

V is TRBV6-5 and J is TRBJ1-2, with D tentatively TRBD1 (6 bases). CDR3 length: 14 residues. Trimming shortened V by 5 bases and J by 3 bases, and 13 bases separated the two germline ends. Looked up from germline, CDR1 is MNHEY and CDR2 is SVGAGI. CDR3 region: CASSDRQAYYGYTF. The CDR3 DNA reads as TGTGCCAGCAGTGACAGACAGGCCTACTATGGCTACACCTTC.

This rearrangement joins TRBV7-9 to TRBJ1-1; D uncertain. With 4 bases removed from V and 4 bases from J, the gap between germline ends came to 13 bases. CDR3 length equals 14 residues. CDR1 is SEHNR, CDR2 FQNEAQ, per germline (reference sequence). CDR3 nucleotides: TGTGCCAGCAGCTGGGAGGGTATGAGCACTGAAGCTTTCTTT. Its translation is CASSWEGMSTEAFF.

V is TRBV10-3 and J is TRBJ1-3; D possibly corresponds to TRBD1 (5 bases). V dropped 1 base and J dropped 4 bases, with 17 bases sitting between them. CDR1 and CDR2 from the germline V gene are ENHRY and SYGVKD. This CDR3 contains 17 residues. The CDR3, as DNA: TGTGCCATCAGTGAGTTTCGGACGGGGCCTACGGGAAACACCATATATTTT. Its protein product is CAISEFRTGPTGNTIYF.

This chain connects TRBV5-4 to TRBJ2-2; perhaps TRBD2 as D (6 bases). Trimming cost V 3 bases and J 3 bases, with 12 bases left between them. The CDR3 runs 15 residues. Per the germline V gene, CDR1 is SGHNT and CDR2 is YYREEE (reference sequence). CDR3 loop: CASSSGTPYTGELFF. CDR3 bases: TGTGCCAGCAGCTCCGGGACTCCCTACACCGGGGAGCTGTTTTTT. Variable domain in full (rest from reference TRBV5-4 and TRBJ2-2): ETGVTQSPTHLIKTRGQQVTLRCSSQSGHNTVSWYQQALGQGPQFIFQYYREEENGRGNFPPRFSGLQFPNYSSELNVNALELDDSALYLCASSSGTPYTGELFFGEGSRLTVL.

The gene calls are TRBV6-1 and TRBJ2-2; possibly TRBD1 for D (5 bases). The CDR3 runs 15 residues. Deletions cut 0 bases from V and 4 bases from J, with 9 bases between. Germline lookup yields CDR1 MNHNS and CDR2 SASEGT. The CDR3 sequence: CASSEAGVGTGELFF. CDR3 in DNA: TGTGCCAGCAGTGAAGCAGGGGTGGGCACCGGGGAGCTGTTTTTT.

The rearrangement joins TRBV6-6 to TRBJ2-5; 10 bases agree with TRBD2. V trimming: 5 bases; J trimming: 4 bases; junction bases outside the gene matches: 7. The CDR3 runs 15 residues. CDR1 and CDR2 from the germline V gene are MNHNY and SVGAGI (reference sequence). The CDR3 loop is CASSDPSGRIETQYF. The CDR3 DNA is TGTGCCAGCAGTGACCCTAGCGGGAGAATAGAGACCCAGTACTTC.

The chain joins TRBV7-9 to TRBJ1-3; no firm D call. The CDR3 extends over 15 amino acids. Germline V lookup: CDR1 SEHNR, CDR2 FQNEAQ (reference sequence). V was pared by 0 bases and J by 1 base, with 7 bases between. CDR3 nucleotide sequence: TGTGCCAGCAGCTTAGCGCAGGCGTCTGGAAACACCATATATTTT. Its translation: CASSLAQASGNTIYF.

The chain links TRBV11-2 to TRBJ2-7; 7 positions match TRBD1. With V trimmed by 0 bases and J by 3 bases, 2 bases remained unmatched. This CDR3 comprises 14 residues. Germline CDR1 reads SGHAT; CDR2 reads FQNNGV. The DNA of the CDR3 is TGTGCCAGCAGCTTAGAAAGGGACAGCTACGAGCAGTACTTC. Translating it yields CASSLERDSYEQYF.

The chain couples TRBV18 to TRBJ2-5; D possibly uses TRBD1 or TRBD2 (5 bases each). The CDR3 has 14 residues. Germline CDR1 and CDR2: KGHSH and LQKENI. V lost 2 bases to trimming and J lost 5 bases, with 12 bases between them. CDR3 region: CASSPEEGDETQYF. CDR3 DNA: TGTGCCAGCTCACCAGAGGAAGGGGACGAGACCCAGTACTTC.

The CDR3 nucleotides read TGTGCCTGGAGTGGCAGGGCCCTGAGCACTGAAGCTTTCTTT. Translated: CAWSGRALSTEAFF. V usage is TRBV30 and J usage is TRBJ1-1; D possibly corresponds to TRBD1 (5 bases). The CDR3 loop spans 14 amino acids. Germline V CDR1 and CDR2: GTSNPN, SVGIG (reference sequence). The V gene lost 1 base and the J gene lost 4 bases, with 13 bases spanning the gap.

CDR3 loop: CASSSERTDSYGYTF. The CDR3 DNA reads TGTGCCAGCAGCAGCGAAAGGACTGATTCGTATGGCTACACCTTC. The V gene is TRBV21-1, the J gene TRBJ1-2. TRBV21-1 is deemed a pseudogene. The CDR3 is 15 residues long.